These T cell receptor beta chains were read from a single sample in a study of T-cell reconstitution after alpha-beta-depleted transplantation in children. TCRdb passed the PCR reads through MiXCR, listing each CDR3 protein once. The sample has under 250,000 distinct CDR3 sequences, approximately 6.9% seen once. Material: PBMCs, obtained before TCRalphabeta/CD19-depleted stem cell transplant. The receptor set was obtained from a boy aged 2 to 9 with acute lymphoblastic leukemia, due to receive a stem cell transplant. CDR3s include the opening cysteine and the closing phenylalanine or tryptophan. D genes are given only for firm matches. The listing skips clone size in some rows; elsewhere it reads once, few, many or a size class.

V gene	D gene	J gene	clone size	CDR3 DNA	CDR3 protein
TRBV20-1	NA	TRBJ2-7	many	TGCAGTGCGAGACTCACAGGTGCAATGGGGTACGAGCAGTACTTC	CSARLTGAMGYEQYF
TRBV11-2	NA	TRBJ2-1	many	TGTGCCAGCAGCTTAGAAGCTGGCAGGTGGAGCTCCTACAATGAGCAGTTCTTC	CASSLEAGRWSSYNEQFF
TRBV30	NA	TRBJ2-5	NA	TGTGCCTGGAGGACACAACGGACCCAGTACTTC	CAWRTQRTQYF
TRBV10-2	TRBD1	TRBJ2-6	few	TGCGCCAGCCTCGGTCCCGGGACAGGGAACGGGGCCAACGTCCTGACTTTC	CASLGPGTGNGANVLTF
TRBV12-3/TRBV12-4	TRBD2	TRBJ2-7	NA	TGTGCCAGCAGTCTCCGACCGGGACTAGGATCCTACGAGCAGTACTTC	CASSLRPGLGSYEQYF
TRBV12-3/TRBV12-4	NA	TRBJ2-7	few	TGTGCCAGCAGTTTTCCCCGCGCTAGCAGACCCTACGAGCAGTACTTC	CASSFPRASRPYEQYF
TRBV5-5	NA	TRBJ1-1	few	TGTGCCAGCAGCCCGGACCGAGCCCCTGAAGCTTTCTTT	CASSPDRAPEAFF
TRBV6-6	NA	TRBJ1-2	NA	TGTGCCAGCAGTTGGACCAGGGGTGGCTACACCTTC	CASSWTRGGYTF
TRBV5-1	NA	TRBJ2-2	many	TGCGCCAGCAGCCCAAAGGGCCAGGGGACGATCTGGGAGCTGTTTTTT	CASSPKGQGTIWELFF
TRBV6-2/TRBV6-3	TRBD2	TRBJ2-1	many	TGTGCCAGCAGTAGCGGGAGTCTGAACAATGAGCAGTTCTTC	CASSSGSLNNEQFF
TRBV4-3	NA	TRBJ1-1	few	TGCGCCAGCAGCCAAGATCGATTTAACACTGAAGCTTTCTTT	CASSQDRFNTEAFF
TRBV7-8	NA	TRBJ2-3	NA	TGTGCCAGCAGCCCCCTGGTGGGGGGGGCCACAGATACGCAGTATTTT	CASSPLVGGATDTQYF
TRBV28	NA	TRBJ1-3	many	TGTGCCAGCAGTTTGGGGGTGGCAGGAAACACCATATATTTT	CASSLGVAGNTIYF
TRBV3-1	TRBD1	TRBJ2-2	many	TGTGCCAGCAGCCCTCGGACAGGGGTCACCGGGGAGCTGTTTTTT	CASSPRTGVTGELFF
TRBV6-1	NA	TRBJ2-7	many	TGTGCCAGCAGTAAAACCGCCCCCCGAAACTACTACGAGCAGTACTTC	CASSKTAPRNYYEQYF
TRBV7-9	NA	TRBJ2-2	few	TGTGCCAGCAGCCGCGGACAGCTCTCAAGGGAGGACGGGGAGCTGTTTTTT	CASSRGQLSREDGELFF
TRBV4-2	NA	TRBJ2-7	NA	TGTGCCATGGGCCCCGGGCTCATAAGCTACGAGCAGTACTTC	CAMGPGLISYEQYF
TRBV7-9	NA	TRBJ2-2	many	TGTGCCAGCAGCACCTCGAACACCGGGGAGCTGTTTTTT	CASSTSNTGELFF
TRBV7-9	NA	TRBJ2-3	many	TGTGCCAGCAGCCAACCCGTCTCGACAGATACGCAGTATTTT	CASSQPVSTDTQYF
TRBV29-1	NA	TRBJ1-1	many	TGCAGCGTTGGGAGACTGGGCTCTAACACTGAAGCTTTCTTT	CSVGRLGSNTEAFF
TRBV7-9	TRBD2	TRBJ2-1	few	TGTGCCAGCAGGACGAGTAGCGGGGGGCCATTGGAGCAGTTCTTC	CASRTSSGGPLEQFF
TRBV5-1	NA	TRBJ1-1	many	TGCGCCAGCAGCCCGGGACTGCGAAACGATGAAGCTTTCTTT	CASSPGLRNDEAFF
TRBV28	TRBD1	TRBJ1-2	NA	TGTGCCAGCAGTGGGACAGGGGGCGCCTATGGCTACACCTTC	CASSGTGGAYGYTF
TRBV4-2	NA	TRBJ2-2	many	TGTGCCAGCAGCCAAGATTGGACCGGGGAGCTGTTTTTT	CASSQDWTGELFF
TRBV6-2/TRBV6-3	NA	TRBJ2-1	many	TGTGCCAGCAGCCCCCTTTTGAATGAGCAGTTCTTC	CASSPLLNEQFF
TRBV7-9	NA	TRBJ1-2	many	TGTGCCAGCAGCTTAGAGGCCATACCCAGCGGTGGCTACACCTTC	CASSLEAIPSGGYTF
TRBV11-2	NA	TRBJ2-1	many	TGTGCCAGCAGCTTAGGCCCCCGGGATGAGCAGTTCTTC	CASSLGPRDEQFF
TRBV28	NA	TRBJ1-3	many	TGTGCCAGCAGCCCAAGCGACCGACGAAGTGGAAACACCATATATTTT	CASSPSDRRSGNTIYF
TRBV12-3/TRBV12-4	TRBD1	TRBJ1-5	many	TGTGCCAGCAGTCCGGGAGACAGGGGGCAAATTTGGCAGCCCCAGCATTTT	CASSPGDRGQIWQPQHF
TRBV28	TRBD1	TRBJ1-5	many	TGTGCCAGCAGTTTAAGGACAGGGGACCCTCAGCCCCAGCATTTT	CASSLRTGDPQPQHF
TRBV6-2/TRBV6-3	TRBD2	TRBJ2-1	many	TGTGCCAGTAGCGGGAGGCTCAATGAGCAGTTCTTC	CASSGRLNEQFF
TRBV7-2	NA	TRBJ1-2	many	TGTGCCAGCAGCTTCGGAAACACCTATGGCTACACCTTC	CASSFGNTYGYTF
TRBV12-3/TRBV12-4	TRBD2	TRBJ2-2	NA	TGTGCCAGTCAGGGCGGGGGGGACGGCGGGGAGCTGTTTTTT	CASQGGGDGGELFF
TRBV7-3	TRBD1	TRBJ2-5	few	TGTGCCAGCAGCTTAAGTCCCCCGGGACAGGGGGCAGAGACCCAGTACTTC	CASSLSPPGQGAETQYF
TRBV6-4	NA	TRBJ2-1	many	TGTGCCAGCAGTGACACGGGCCTGTCCTACAATGAGCAGTTCTTC	CASSDTGLSYNEQFF
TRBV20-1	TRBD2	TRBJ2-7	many	TGCAGTGCTTTGCAACTAGCGGAGTCGAGCGAGCAGTACTTC	CSALQLAESSEQYF
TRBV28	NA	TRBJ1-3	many	TGTGCCAGCAGTTTTTCTGGAAACACCATATATTTT	CASSFSGNTIYF
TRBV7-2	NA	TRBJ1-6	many	TGTGCCAGCAGAGTGCTCCAGGGTTCACCCCTCCACTTT	CASRVLQGSPLHF
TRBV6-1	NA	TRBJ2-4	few	TGTGCCAGCAGCCCTTCACAGGGAACCAAAAACATTCAGTACTTC	CASSPSQGTKNIQYF
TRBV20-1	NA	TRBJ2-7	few	TGCAGTGCAATCCCACCCCTACTCCAGGACTCCTACGAGCAGTACTTC	CSAIPPLLQDSYEQYF
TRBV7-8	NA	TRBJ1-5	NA	TGTGCCAGCAGCTTAGATGAGGTGGTTAGGCAGCCCCAGCATTTT	CASSLDEVVRQPQHF
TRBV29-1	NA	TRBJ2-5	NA	TGCAGCGTTCAATTTTACGGGGAAGGGGTGTCAGAGACCCAGTACTTC	CSVQFYGEGVSETQYF
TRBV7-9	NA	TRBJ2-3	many	TGTGCCAGCAGCCCACGGTGGGGGGGCCAAAAAACAGATACGCAGTATTTT	CASSPRWGGQKTDTQYF
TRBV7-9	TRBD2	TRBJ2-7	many	TGTGCCAGCAGCTCCCAGACTAGCGGGAGGCCTTACGAGCAGTACTTC	CASSSQTSGRPYEQYF